The 16 T cell receptor beta chains reported below all come from one sample, sequenced in a study of T cell clonotyping in hematopoietic cell transplantation. The time point is: recipient sample about 28 days before transplant, after cytoreduction. Measured with immunoSEQ multiplex PCR; TCRdb has only the in-frame clones, and not every one. Here the sample spans about 9,000 clones, roughly nine tenths being singletons. The source was peripheral blood mononuclear cells, collected before stem cell transplant. The receptors stem from a woman aged 60 to 75 with acute myeloid leukemia. Some clones in this sample may be carry-over from other donors' samples.

This chain links TRBV6-6 with TRBJ1-2, with D perhaps matching TRBD1 (6 bases). Germline-derived CDR1 and CDR2 are MNHNY and SVGAGI (reference sequence). The CDR3 runs to 13 residues. Trimming took off 5 bases at V and 1 base at J, with 8 bases between the two ends. CDR3 amino acids: CASSVDSNYGYTF. The CDR3 DNA follows: TGTGCCAGCAGTGTGGACAGTAACTATGGCTACACCTTC.

This clone was seen a handful of times. The chain carries TRBV19 and TRBJ1-2; no clear D gene. This CDR3 region has 11 residues. V was clipped by 7 bases and J by 4 bases, with 7 bases between them. CDR1 and CDR2 from the germline V gene are LNHDA and SQIVND (reference sequence). The chain's CDR3 is CASISGYGYTF. The CDR3 DNA reads TGTGCCAGTATCAGCGGCTATGGCTACACCTTC.

J is TRBJ2-1 and V is TRBV4-1; D perhaps matches TRBD1 (9 bases). This CDR3 has 18 amino acids. V was cut by 6 bases and J by 7 bases, with 28 bases left in between. From germline, CDR1 is MGHRA and CDR2 YSYEKL. In DNA form, the CDR3 reads TGCGCCAGCAGTTACAGGGGGCGAGGAGCGGGAGAAAGGAATGAGCAGTTCTTC. Translation: CASSYRGRGAGERNEQFF.

The CDR3 protein is CASSIGLANTGELFF. The CDR3 nucleotides are TGTGCCAGTAGTATAGGGCTAGCGAACACCGGGGAGCTGTTTTTT. The chain uses TRBV19 and TRBJ2-2, with unresolved D. CDR1 LNHDA and CDR2 SQIVND come from the germline V gene (reference sequence). Between the trimmed V and J ends, which lost 1 base and 0 bases, there was a span of 6 bases. The CDR3 spans 15 residues.

CDR3 loop: CASSSRLAGREQYF. The CDR3 coding sequence is TGTGCCAGCAGCTCCCGACTAGCGGGAAGGGAGCAGTACTTC. The chain employs TRBV13 and TRBJ2-7; TRBD2 matches at 11 bases. J gave up 7 bases and V 4 bases, and 6 bases lay outside the gene matches. This CDR3 has 14 amino acids. Germline CDR1 is PRHDT and CDR2 is FYEKMQ (reference sequence).

The chain is built from TRBV28 and TRBJ1-4; 10 bases align to TRBD1. Trimming at V came to 4 bases and at J to 6 bases, leaving 5 bases not matched to a gene. In germline, CDR1 is MDHEN, CDR2 SYDVKM. The CDR3 spans 15 residues. The CDR3 region has the DNA TGTGCCAGCAGTTCCCGGACAGGGGGAGATGAAAAACTGTTTTTT. As protein: CASSSRTGGDEKLFF.

The chain recombines TRBV6-1 with TRBJ1-1; D may be TRBD1 (6 bases). The CDR3 sequence is 15 residues long. With 1 base removed from V and 4 bases from J, the gap between germline ends came to 13 bases. Germline CDR1 is MNHNS and CDR2 is SASEGT. This CDR3 is CASSEERIGGTEAFF. CDR3 coding DNA: TGTGCCAGCAGTGAAGAAAGAATAGGGGGCACTGAAGCTTTCTTT.

The chain couples TRBV6-5 to TRBJ1-5; D is possibly TRBD1 (5 bases). The length of the CDR3 is 15 residues. Germline CDR1 and CDR2: MNHEY and SVGAGI. V lost 6 bases and J lost 4, with 16 bases in between. The CDR3 sequence is CASRPRDVFNQPQHF. CDR3 sequence (DNA): TGTGCCAGCAGGCCCCGGGACGTATTTAATCAGCCCCAGCATTTT.

The chain links TRBV5-1 to TRBJ2-3, with D unresolved. The V gene's germline CDR1 is SGHRS and CDR2 YFSETQ. V lost 2 bases to trimming and J lost 4 bases, with 5 bases between them. The length of the CDR3 is 12 residues. The CDR3 protein is CASSFAADTQYF. DNA of the CDR3: TGCGCCAGCAGCTTTGCTGCAGATACGCAGTATTTT.

V is TRBV2 and J is TRBJ1-2; 7 nucleotides align to TRBD1. The CDR3 contains 17 residues. Trimming cost V 3 bases and J 0 bases; bases outside gene matches: 10. Looked up from germline, CDR1 is SNHLY and CDR2 is FYNNEI. The CDR3 DNA reads TGTGCCAGCAGTGACCCGGGACAGTCCATCGCTAACTATGGCTACACCTTC. Translating gives CASSDPGQSIANYGYTF.

The chain joins TRBV10-3 to TRBJ2-1, with 9 bases matching TRBD1. The germline V gene encodes CDR1 ENHRY and CDR2 SYGVKD. V gave up 9 bases and J gave up 4 bases; unmatched junction bases: 7. This CDR3 is built from 14 residues. The chain's CDR3 is CAITGTGLYNEQFF. The DNA of the CDR3 is TGTGCCATAACCGGGACAGGGTTGTACAATGAGCAGTTCTTC.

The J gene is TRBJ1-5, the V gene TRBV19; TRBD1 might be the D (5 bases). Trimming cost V 3 bases and J 3 bases, with 12 bases left between them. This CDR3 comprises 15 residues. CDR1 is LNHDA, CDR2 SQIVND, per germline (reference sequence). CDR3 sequence: CASSIVRAANQPQHF. CDR3 DNA sequence: TGTGCCAGTAGTATCGTCAGGGCGGCCAATCAGCCCCAGCATTTT.

The chain uses TRBV30 and TRBJ2-1; D may be TRBD2 (5 bases). The CDR3 is 11 amino acids. The ends were cut back, 5 bases at V and 8 bases at J, with 10 bases in the middle. CDR1 is GTSNPN and CDR2 is SVGIG in the germline V gene (reference sequence). The DNA for the CDR3 is TGTGCCTGGGCAACGGGGTATGAGCAGTTCTTC. This sequence encodes CAWATGYEQFF.

This chain joins TRBV5-1 and TRBJ1-5; D not resolved. CDR1 is SGHRS, CDR2 YFSETQ, per germline. CDR3 length equals 15 residues. Trimming removed 4 bases at V and 5 bases at J, with 16 bases between. CDR3 loop: CASSPGTLRDQPQHF. CDR3 bases: TGCGCCAGCAGCCCGGGTACTCTGCGGGATCAGCCCCAGCATTTT.

The count of this clone is one. The J gene is TRBJ2-5, the V gene TRBV29-1, with D possibly being TRBD1 (5 bases). Trimming cost V 4 bases and J 2 bases, with 8 bases left between them. The V gene's germline CDR1 is SQVTM and CDR2 ANQGSEA. There are 12 residues in the CDR3. Here the CDR3 DNA reads TGCAGCGTTGGGCCAGGGCAAGAGACCCAGTACTTC. Translation: CSVGPGQETQYF.

The J gene is TRBJ1-5, the V gene TRBV13; D is uncertain. This CDR3 has 14 amino acids. The germline gives CDR1 PRHDT, CDR2 FYEKMQ (reference sequence). Trimming cost V 0 bases and J 3 bases, with 6 bases left between them. CDR3 region: CASSLGGYNQPQHF. The CDR3 nucleotides read TGTGCCAGCAGCTTAGGTGGGTACAATCAGCCCCAGCATTTT.